This entry describes one T cell receptor beta chain. There is no known antigen for this receptor. No base-level quality is on record; no much larger clone is a single base apart. Other DNA sequences from this sample encode an identical CDR3 as well. This sample was taken from a study of blood T cell repertoires in COVID-19 (dated by TCRdb to 2020 to 2021). About the study as a whole: Samples from collaborators originated in the United States, Italy and Spain and spanned both the acute and convalescent phases of COVID-19. Where available, HLA class I and class II types were obtained from metadata supplied by the sample provider rather than from assay-based typing. The prospective study material was composed of cDNA or gDNA derived from T cells, B-cell-depleted T cells, or PBMCs. The dataset comprised deeply sampled blood TCRbeta repertoires from subjects exposed to, actively infected with, or recovered from COVID-19. A freely available public database, intended as a resource for researchers studying the immune response to SARS-CoV-2, is where the repertoires were released. The sample metadata nearly always contained a de-identified subject ID, COVID-19 status, age in years and sex. The samples were drawn from two sources: the first 160 participants of the ongoing ImmuneRACE study, and over 950 subjects contributed by 6 global collaborators.

TCRbeta CDR3 regions were amplified from genomic DNA by means of the immunoSEQ Assay, a bias-controlled multiplex PCR. Concerning the study's data processing: Nucleated cell counts per sample were estimated from amplification of reference gene primers within the assay. Sequence reads were collapsed and filtered to measure the absolute abundance of every unique TCRbeta CDR3 rearrangement. For each sample, productive Simpson clonality was calculated as the square root of Simpson's diversity index over productive rearrangements. Not all clones reach the TCRdb copy of this immuneACCESS table, which keeps in-frame sequences only. Checked studies attribute under half of the gap to unresolved V genes and leave the rest unexplained. That table supplies the V and J calls and clone size; D and trimming were determined from the DNA. The sample has roughly 120,000 clones on record, around 88% of them singletons. The top ten hold roughly 1% of the sample.

Each collaborating institution followed its own protocols to collect whole blood in K2EDTA tubes. For TCRbeta analysis, collaborators shipped samples as frozen whole blood, isolated PBMCs, or DNA extracted from either of those sample types. The research as a whole found: The quantity of clinical and demographic metadata differed by source and by participant and was supplied without curation.

The TCR comes from a woman in her 50s with active or convalescent COVID-19. Sequencing was performed on peripheral blood.

The CDR3 region reads CASSPSPYEQYF. The bases are TGTGCCAGCAGCCCGAGCCCCTACGAGCAGTACTTC. In this chain, TRBV6-2 or TRBV6-3 is recombined with TRBJ2-7; the D gene is unclear. Reading from cysteine to phenylalanine, the CDR3 counts 12 amino acids. The read is trimmed to its CDR3 DNA, 36 bases read in frame from base 1. CDR1 MNHEY and CDR2 SVGEGT are derived from the germline V gene. Trimming removed 6 bases from V and 2 bases from J, leaving 8 bases between the germline ends.